One sample yielded the 11 T cell receptor beta chains listed below, sequenced in a study of blood T cells in healthy people across ages. The use of a sample-barcoded 5' primer and a J-beta primer mix characterized a second PCR of about 7 to 12 cycles. TCRdb re-analysed the 5' RACE reads in MiXCR, keeping a single row per CDR3 protein. The sample has some 730,000 distinct CDR3 sequences, 20% to 25% seen once; the top ten hold around a fifth. Sequencing input: blood. The receptor set was obtained from a man between 65 and 85 years old in good health.

The J gene is TRBJ1-1, the V gene TRBV29-1; a weak D match, TRBD1 (5 bases). The CDR3 consists of 13 residues. With 4 bases removed from V and 0 bases from J, the gap between germline ends came to 9 bases. Looked up from germline, CDR1 is SQVTM and CDR2 is ANQGSEA. CDR3 loop: CSVGRQMNTEAFF. The CDR3 DNA follows: TGCAGCGTTGGTAGACAGATGAACACTGAAGCTTTCTTT.

There are a few counts of this clonotype. The V and J genes are TRBV12-3 or TRBV12-4 and TRBJ2-2; either TRBD1 or TRBD2 may fit D (6 bases each). Trimming took 7 bases from V and 7 from J, leaving 16 bases between them. The CDR3 consists of 14 residues. CDR3: CASTPGARNGELFF. As DNA, the CDR3 is TGTGCCAGCACCCCGGGGGCGAGGAACGGGGAGCTGTTTTTT.

J is TRBJ2-5 and V is TRBV13; D may correspond to TRBD1 or TRBD2 (5 bases each). Germline V gives CDR1 PRHDT, CDR2 FYEKMQ (reference sequence). The CDR3 extends over 14 amino acids. Trimming shortened V by 6 bases and J by 2 bases, and 13 bases separated the two germline ends. CDR3 residues: CASRGRGRQETQYF. The CDR3 DNA is TGTGCCAGCAGGGGACGGGGAAGACAAGAGACCCAGTACTTC.

This clonotype has only a few counts. The V gene is TRBV7-6, the J gene TRBJ2-7, with TRBD1 matching 8 bases. Germline V gives CDR1 SGHVS, CDR2 FNYEAQ. The CDR3 totals 14 residues. V gave up 1 base and J gave up 6 bases; unmatched junction bases: 5. As DNA, the CDR3 is TGTGCCAGCAGCTTAGGCGGACAGGGACGCGAGCAGTACTTC. This sequence encodes CASSLGGQGREQYF.

J is TRBJ2-4 and V is TRBV5-1; D is uncertain. CDR1 is SGHRS, CDR2 YFSETQ, per germline. The CDR3 has 15 residues. Trimming shortened V by 0 bases and J by 5 bases, and 12 bases separated the two germline ends. CDR3 amino acids: CASSLEPGLENIQYF. Here the CDR3 DNA reads TGCGCCAGCAGCTTGGAACCCGGGTTGGAAAACATTCAGTACTTC.

This chain uses TRBV12-3 or TRBV12-4 with TRBJ2-5; perhaps TRBD2 as D (6 bases). The ends were cut back, 4 bases at V and 10 bases at J, with 19 bases in the middle. The CDR3 spans 14 residues. In DNA, the CDR3 is TGTGCCAGCAGTTGGGGAGGAGCGGGTAACGACCAGTACTTC. Translation gives CASSWGGAGNDQYF.

This clonotype occurred many times. The chain has TRBV7-9 and TRBJ2-1; 8 nucleotides line up with TRBD2. In germline, CDR1 is SEHNR, CDR2 FQNEAQ (reference sequence). The CDR3 runs 15 residues. The V segment lost 4 bases and the J segment 12 bases; nucleotides outside the gene matches: 14. In nucleotides, the CDR3 is TGTGCCAGCAGCTCCATAGCGGGAACCAATGAAGGGCAGTTCTTC. This gives the protein CASSSIAGTNEGQFF.

V gene TRBV20-1 combines with J gene TRBJ2-1, with TRBD2 matching over 11 bases. Germline V CDR1 and CDR2: DFQATT, SNEGSKA (reference sequence). Germline trimming cut 3 bases from V and 4 bases from J; bases unmatched to any gene: 8. This CDR3 has 16 amino acids. The CDR3 DNA reads as TGCAGTGCTAGTCCCGGGACTAGCGGAGTATACAATGAGCAGTTCTTC. Translating gives CSASPGTSGVYNEQFF.

This clonotype came up a few times. The chain uses TRBV5-1 and TRBJ1-1, with 10 bases fitting TRBD1. The CDR3 sequence is 13 residues long. V lost 3 bases and J lost 6; bases outside the gene matches: 2. CDR1 and CDR2 (germline): SGHRS, YFSETQ. The CDR3 reads CASSWTGGPEAFF. DNA for the CDR3: TGCGCCAGCAGCTGGACAGGGGGGCCTGAAGCTTTCTTT. Full variable domain (remainder filled in from reference TRBV5-1 and TRBJ1-1): KAGVTQTPRYLIKTRGQQVTLSCSPISGHRSVSWYQQTPGQGLQFLFEYFSETQRNKGNFPGRFSGRQFSNSRSEMNVSTLELGDSALYLCASSWTGGPEAFFGQGTRLTVV.

The sample holds a few counts of this clonotype. The rearrangement joins TRBV7-9 to TRBJ1-1; 7 bases are shared with TRBD1. The germline V gene encodes CDR1 SEHNR and CDR2 FQNEAQ (reference sequence). With V trimmed by 5 bases and J by 7 bases, 7 bases remained unmatched. This CDR3 is 13 amino acids long. The CDR3 nucleotides are TGTGCCAGCAGCACCACAGGGGATAGTGAAGCTTTCTTT. It encodes CASSTTGDSEAFF.

The chain carries TRBV19 and TRBJ2-3; D is possibly TRBD2 (5 bases). V was cut by 5 bases and J by 4 bases, with 13 bases left in between. Germline loops: CDR1 LNHDA, CDR2 SQIVND (reference sequence). The CDR3 runs to 14 residues. The CDR3 loop is CASSPDSQSDTQYF. In nucleotides, the CDR3 is TGTGCCAGTAGTCCGGACTCACAATCAGATACGCAGTATTTT.